The source of this TCR beta chain is a study of PD-L1 blockade in urothelial cancer. About the study: Twenty-five of 29 patients were males with bladder-origin urothelial cancer. Patients had received 0 to 3 prior chemotherapy regimens. Analyses used blood from 3 weeks (second dose) and 6 weeks after treatment start.

Looked up from germline, CDR1 is LNHNV and CDR2 is YYDKDF (reference sequence). V was cut by 1 base and J by 8 bases, with 14 bases left in between. The CDR3 spans 14 residues. Samples were collected from each patient before treatment and during treatment. Each patient gave between 1 and 8 of them in total. The assay was immunoSEQ multiplex PCR, and TCRdb's table has in-frame clones only and misses some. The sample has about 45,000 clones; about 91% are singletons. The clonotype was recovered from a man older than 75 with urothelial cancer. The chain couples TRBV15 to TRBJ1-2; D is ambiguous. The sequencing used PBMCs, collected around atezolizumab (anti-PD-L1) treatment. CDR3 sequence reads: CATSRGAPREGYTF. In DNA, the CDR3 is TGTGCCACCAGCAGAGGGGCGCCCAGAGAGGGCTACACCTTC.